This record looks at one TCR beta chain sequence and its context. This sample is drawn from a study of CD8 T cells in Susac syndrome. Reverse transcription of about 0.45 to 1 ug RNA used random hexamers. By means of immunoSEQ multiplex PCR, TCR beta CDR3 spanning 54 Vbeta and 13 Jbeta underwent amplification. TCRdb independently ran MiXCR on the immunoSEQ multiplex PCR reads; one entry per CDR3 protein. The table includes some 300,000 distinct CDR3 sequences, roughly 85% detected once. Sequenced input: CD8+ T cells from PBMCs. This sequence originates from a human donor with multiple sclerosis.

Here the CDR3 DNA reads TGTGCCAGCAGCCCCGGGACGGAAAATTCACCCCTCCACTTT. Its protein is CASSPGTENSPLHF. The rearrangement links TRBV9 to TRBJ1-6; possible D gene TRBD1, 5 bases. Germline V gene sequence: CDR1 SGDLS, CDR2 YYNGEE. The CDR3 consists of 14 residues. The V gene lost 4 bases and the J gene lost 7 bases, with 12 bases spanning the gap.